The source of this T cell receptor beta chain is a study of cytomegalovirus exposure and HLA in healthy donors. On this clone: Its antigen is not known.

In the PCR, 60 Vbeta and 13 Jbeta primers were used. Assay used: immunoSEQ multiplex PCR; TCRdb lists only in-frame clones, some missing. The sample has some 85,000 clones; approximately 88% are singletons. CDR3 length equals 13 residues. The germline V and J ends were trimmed by 5 bases and 6 bases, with 11 bases remaining between them. CDR1 LNHDA and CDR2 SQIVND come from the germline V gene (reference sequence). Whole-study results and caveats: Later, an analysis found that common viral pathogens appeared to be linked with several of the most significant clusters. Later analysis suggested most CMV-associated TCR beta chains were HLA-restricted.

This clonotype was obtained from a woman aged 45 to 65 in good health and CMV-seronegative. Input material: PBMCs. The chain couples TRBV19 to TRBJ2-1; D remains ambiguous. The CDR3 nucleotides are TGTGCCAGTAGTCCGAGTTTTGTCAATGAGCAGTTCTTC. This gives the protein CASSPSFVNEQFF.